This T cell receptor (beta chain) was profiled in a study of blood T cell repertoires in COVID-19. This CDR3 has 16 amino acids. Clones were read by immunoSEQ multiplex PCR, and TCRdb kept only the in-frame ones, dropping some. The sample lists about 270,000 clones, around 93% seen once, with 2.5% to 3% in the top ten. Those who participated ranged in age from roughly 18 to 89 years and resided in about two dozen US areas. Exposed participants came across a COVID-19 case within 2 weeks before study entry. The sequenced sample was PBMCs or T cells enriched from blood (not recorded which). This chain connects TRBV21-1 to TRBJ1-3; the tabulated D call, TRBD1, remains unverified against the DNA. TRBV21-1 is flagged as a pseudogene. The TCR was taken from a man between 40 and 49 years old who had been exposed to COVID-19. The CDR3 region is CASIFITVVSGNTIYF. CDR3 coding DNA: TGTGCCAGCATCTTTATCACAGTGGTCTCTGGAAACACCATATATTTT.